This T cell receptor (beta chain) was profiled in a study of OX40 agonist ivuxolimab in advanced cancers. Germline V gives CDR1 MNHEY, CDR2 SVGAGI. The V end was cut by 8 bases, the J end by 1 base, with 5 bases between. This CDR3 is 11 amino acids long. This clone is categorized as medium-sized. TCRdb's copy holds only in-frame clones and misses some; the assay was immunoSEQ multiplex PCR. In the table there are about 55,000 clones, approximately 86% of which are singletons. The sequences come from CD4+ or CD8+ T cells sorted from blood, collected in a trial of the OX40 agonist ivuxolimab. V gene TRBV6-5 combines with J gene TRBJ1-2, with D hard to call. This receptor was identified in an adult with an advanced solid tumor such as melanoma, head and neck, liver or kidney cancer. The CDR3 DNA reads TGTGCCAGCGGATTTAACTATGGCTACACCTTC. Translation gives CASGFNYGYTF.